This T cell receptor beta chain was sequenced for a study of identical twins. Regarding the study as a whole: Clonotypes of the beta chain that were abundant in cord blood carried fewer insertions (memory repertoires showed none).

Each cDNA held unique molecular identifiers, and template switching gave it a universal primer site. MiXCR, run by TCRdb on the 5' RACE reads, gives a single entry per CDR3 protein. The table lists 450,000 to 650,000 distinct CDR3 sequences, more than 9% of them singletons. This clonotype was observed a handful of times. Its antigen is unidentified. Per germline, CDR1 DFQATT and CDR2 SNEGSKA (reference sequence). CDR3 length equals 15 residues. Trimming left V 0 bases short and J 8 bases short, with 17 bases between. The data were also submitted as part of a second study, on yellow fever vaccine responses in identical twins. In that study: Reported findings indicate that twins' vaccine T cell responses seemed partially convergent, partially personalized.

This TCR came from a woman younger than 35 in good health. Source material: PBMCs. V is TRBV20-1 and J is TRBJ2-1, with no clear D. CDR3 residues: CSARDLSRRIDEQFF. As DNA, the CDR3 is TGCAGTGCTAGAGACTTAAGCCGTCGAATCGATGAGCAGTTCTTC.